Below are 21 T cell receptor beta chains sequenced from a single sample in a study of response to subunit inactivated influenza vaccine. TCRdb used MiXCR to reprocess the RT-PCR reads, holding one entry per CDR3 protein. The sample lists about 610,000 distinct CDR3 sequences; approximately 15% were seen once. This material consisted of PBMCs from blood, taken approximately 12 days after vaccination. Every receptor here comes from a man aged 50 to 60 who received an inactivated influenza vaccine.

The V gene is TRBV20-1, the J gene TRBJ1-4; D unclear. This CDR3 is built from 15 residues. With 0 bases removed from V and 8 bases from J, the gap between germline ends came to 16 bases. Germline V gene sequence: CDR1 DFQATT, CDR2 SNEGSKA (reference sequence). This CDR3 reads CSARDVPRALEKLFF. The CDR3 DNA follows: TGCAGTGCTAGAGATGTTCCGCGGGCTCTGGAAAAACTGTTTTTT.

V usage is TRBV28 and J usage is TRBJ2-5; TRBD1 aligns across 7 bases. V lost 2 bases and J lost 3; bases outside the gene matches: 6. Germline CDR1 reads MDHEN; CDR2 reads SYDVKM. CDR3 length: 15 residues. Here the CDR3 DNA reads TGTGCCAGCAGTTTACTTACCGGGACAGAAGAGACCCAGTACTTC. Protein: CASSLLTGTEETQYF.

This clonotype was picked up one time. This sequence joins TRBV6-1 and TRBJ2-3; TRBD2 matches at 11 bases. Germline assignment: CDR1 MNHNS and CDR2 SASEGT. The CDR3 totals 15 residues. With 6 bases clipped from V and 5 bases from J, the junction kept 7 bases outside the gene matches. CDR3 in DNA: TGTGCCAGCAGGTTCCTAGCGGGGGGTCTAGATACGCAGTATTTT. It encodes CASRFLAGGLDTQYF.

This clonotype came up a few times. The chain carries TRBV24-1 and TRBJ1-5; D is uncertain. CDR3 length equals 13 residues. Germline V lookup: CDR1 KGHDR, CDR2 SFDVKD. Trimming took off 9 bases at V and 0 bases at J, with 8 bases between the two ends. CDR3 DNA sequence: TGTGCCACCGGCCAAGATAGCAATCAGCCCCAGCATTTT. This translates into CATGQDSNQPQHF.

The sample holds a few counts of this clonotype. The chain combines TRBV5-1 with TRBJ2-1, with 15 positions matching TRBD2. V lost 0 bases and J lost 0; bases outside the gene matches: 4. This CDR3 region has 19 residues. Germline V gene sequence: CDR1 SGHRS, CDR2 YFSETQ. The CDR3 protein is CASSLAGTSGRSSYNEQFF. The CDR3 coding sequence is TGCGCCAGCAGCTTGGCGGGGACTAGCGGGAGGAGCTCCTACAATGAGCAGTTCTTC.

This clonotype was seen a handful of times. This chain connects TRBV29-1 to TRBJ2-3; 8 nucleotides line up with TRBD1. V lost 3 bases and J lost 5; bases outside the gene matches: 7. The germline gives CDR1 SQVTM, CDR2 ANQGSEA. This CDR3 is built from 14 residues. CDR3 protein: CSVDSQGAGDTQYF. The CDR3 DNA is TGCAGCGTTGATTCCCAGGGGGCGGGAGATACGCAGTATTTT.

This clonotype was counted a few times. The V and J genes are TRBV9 and TRBJ2-7; maybe TRBD2 (6 bases). The V end was cut by 0 bases, the J end by 2 bases, with 12 bases between. Germline-derived CDR1 and CDR2 are SGDLS and YYNGEE. CDR3 length: 15 residues. The CDR3 bases are TGTGCCAGCAGCGTAGGGAGCGGGCTCGCCTACGAGCAGTACTTC. Translated: CASSVGSGLAYEQYF. The full variable domain, completed using reference TRBV9 and TRBJ2-7, is DSGVTQTPKHLITATGQRVTLRCSPRSGDLSVYWYQQSLDQGLQFLIQYYNGEERAKGNILERFSAQQFPDLHSELNLSSLELGDSALYFCASSVGSGLAYEQYFGPGTRLTVT.

This chain links TRBV12-3 or TRBV12-4 with TRBJ1-6, with 10 bases lining up with TRBD1. The CDR3 runs to 16 residues. Trimming removed 6 bases from V and 7 bases from J; junction bases left unmatched: 9. This chain's CDR3 is CASRLFSGQGNSPLHF. The CDR3 DNA is TGTGCCAGCAGGTTATTTTCGGGACAGGGGAATTCACCCCTCCACTTT.

This clonotype has more than one count but fewer than ten. The chain recombines TRBV3-1 with TRBJ2-1; D is possibly TRBD1 (5 bases). This CDR3 contains 13 residues. Trimming stripped 3 bases from V and 5 bases from J, with 8 bases between. The V gene's germline CDR1 is LGHDT and CDR2 YNNKEL (reference sequence). The CDR3 loop is CASSQVGDNEQFF. The CDR3 nucleotides are TGTGCCAGCAGCCAGGTAGGGGACAATGAGCAGTTCTTC.

The J gene is TRBJ2-1, the V gene TRBV7-2, with D perhaps given as TRBD1 or TRBD2 (6 bases each). Germline CDR1 is SGHTA and CDR2 is FQGNSA. The V end was cut by 1 base, the J end by 9 bases, with 10 bases between. The CDR3 covers 13 residues. The CDR3 sequence is CASSLGGGSEQFF. For the CDR3, the DNA is TGTGCCAGCAGCTTAGGAGGGGGGAGTGAGCAGTTCTTC.

The chain carries TRBV7-2 and TRBJ2-2, with TRBD2 matching 9 bases. The CDR3 is 16 residues long. Germline assignment: CDR1 SGHTA and CDR2 FQGNSA. V lost 3 bases and J lost 4; bases outside the gene matches: 6. The CDR3 nucleotides read TGTGCCAGCAGCTTCATGTCAGCGGGAGGCACCGGGGAGCTGTTTTTT. It is translated as CASSFMSAGGTGELFF.

This chain links TRBV5-1 with TRBJ2-5; TRBD1 might be the D (6 bases). The length of the CDR3 is 16 residues. Germline CDR1 reads SGHRS; CDR2 reads YFSETQ. The V end was cut by 4 bases, the J end by 1 base, with 17 bases between. Written as DNA, the CDR3 is TGCGCCAGCAGCAGTGGCGGACAGTATGTCCAAGAGACCCAGTACTTC. Residues: CASSSGGQYVQETQYF. Looking up the rest from reference TRBV5-1 and TRBJ2-5 gives the full variable domain: KAGVTQTPRYLIKTRGQQVTLSCSPISGHRSVSWYQQTPGQGLQFLFEYFSETQRNKGNFPGRFSGRQFSNSRSEMNVSTLELGDSALYLCASSSGGQYVQETQYFGPGTRLLVL.

This clonotype was detected a few times. The V gene is TRBV7-2, the J gene TRBJ2-3; the match to TRBD2 covers 8 bases. V dropped 2 bases and J dropped 2; count of bases not matched to a gene: 3. Per the germline V gene, CDR1 is SGHTA and CDR2 is FQGNSA. The CDR3 sequence is 15 residues long. The CDR3 sequence is CASSLMTSVTDTQYF. The CDR3 coding sequence is TGTGCCAGCAGCTTAATGACTAGCGTCACAGATACGCAGTATTTT.

CDR3 nucleotide sequence: TGCAGCGTTGCACCCGGGGACCCCCGCGAGCAGTTCTTC. Its translation is CSVAPGDPREQFF. The chain combines TRBV29-1 with TRBJ2-1; the D gene could be TRBD1 or TRBD2 (5 bases each). Germline loops: CDR1 SQVTM, CDR2 ANQGSEA. Trimming removed 4 bases at V and 10 bases at J, with 17 bases between. The CDR3 has 13 amino acids.

The chain combines TRBV20-1 with TRBJ2-5, with unresolved D. The CDR3 extends over 12 amino acids. Trimming pared 3 bases from V and 2 bases from J, leaving 7 bases between. Germline CDR1 reads DFQATT; CDR2 reads SNEGSKA (reference sequence). The CDR3 here is CSARAPQETQYF. As DNA, the CDR3 is TGCAGTGCTAGGGCACCTCAAGAGACCCAGTACTTC.

The J gene is TRBJ2-1, the V gene TRBV2, with 9 bases identical to TRBD1. V lost 6 bases and J lost 7; bases outside the gene matches: 7. Germline CDR1 reads SNHLY; CDR2 reads FYNNEI. This CDR3 is 14 amino acids long. DNA for the CDR3: TGTGCCAGCAGGCTCGGGACAGGGAGTAATGAGCAGTTCTTC. It encodes CASRLGTGSNEQFF.

This clonotype has more than one count but fewer than ten. The J gene is TRBJ2-2, the V gene TRBV9, with D unresolved. Germline CDR1 SGDLS, CDR2 YYNGEE. Deletions cut 0 bases from V and 3 bases from J, with 9 bases between. The CDR3 spans 15 residues. CDR3 sequence: CASSVGSAHTGELFF. The DNA for the CDR3 is TGTGCCAGCAGCGTAGGGTCAGCTCACACCGGGGAGCTGTTTTTT. The full variable domain, completed using reference TRBV9 and TRBJ2-2, is DSGVTQTPKHLITATGQRVTLRCSPRSGDLSVYWYQQSLDQGLQFLIQYYNGEERAKGNILERFSAQQFPDLHSELNLSSLELGDSALYFCASSVGSAHTGELFFGEGSRLTVL.

The chain uses TRBV15 and TRBJ2-3; weak D call: TRBD1 (6 bases). V lost 0 bases and J lost 2, with 9 bases in between. The germline gives CDR1 LNHNV, CDR2 YYDKDF (reference sequence). CDR3 length: 15 residues. The CDR3 protein is CATSRDRGITDTQYF. CDR3 in DNA: TGTGCCACCAGCAGAGACAGGGGAATCACAGATACGCAGTATTTT.

The chain uses TRBV20-1 and TRBJ2-7, with TRBD2 matching 8 bases. V was clipped by 1 base and J by 3 bases; unmatched bases: 8. This CDR3 spans 15 amino acids. Germline values: CDR1 DFQATT, CDR2 SNEGSKA (reference sequence). The CDR3 sequence: CSARAQAGVGYEQYF. The CDR3, as DNA: TGCAGTGCTAGAGCTCAAGCGGGAGTGGGCTACGAGCAGTACTTC.

This clonotype was found a few times. The chain employs TRBV5-1 and TRBJ1-1; D is uncertain. The CDR3 runs to 14 residues. V was pared by 0 bases and J by 0 bases, with 6 bases between. CDR1 is SGHRS, CDR2 YFSETQ, per germline. The CDR3, as DNA: TGCGCCAGCAGCTTGGATCCCGTGAACACTGAAGCTTTCTTT. Encoded protein: CASSLDPVNTEAFF.

This clonotype has only a few counts. The V call is TRBV5-5, the J call TRBJ1-5; TRBD1 might be the D (5 bases). Trimming stripped 5 bases from V and 1 base from J, with 16 bases between. This CDR3 has 16 amino acids. The germline V gene encodes CDR1 SGHKS and CDR2 YYEKEE (reference sequence). In DNA, the CDR3 is TGTGCCAGCAGTCTGGGACCCGCCCGGAGCAATCAGCCCCAGCATTTT. Amino acid sequence: CASSLGPARSNQPQHF. The complete variable domain, with remaining parts taken from reference TRBV5-5 and TRBJ1-5, reads DAGVTQSPTHLIKTRGQQVTLRCSPISGHKSVSWYQQVLGQGPQFIFQYYEKEERGRGNFPDRFSARQFPNYSSELNVNALLLGDSALYLCASSLGPARSNQPQHFGDGTRLSIL.